The 7 T cell receptor beta chains presented below share a single source sample, sequenced in a study of blood T cell repertoires in COVID-19. The protocol was immunoSEQ multiplex PCR, while the TCRdb copy is restricted to in-frame clones and leaves out a portion. In the table there are around 210,000 clones, 75% to 85% of which are singletons. The sample was peripheral blood. The receptors here all came from a man over 45 with COVID-19, enrolled during active disease.

The J gene is TRBJ1-5, the V gene TRBV6-5, with D possibly TRBD1 on 5 matching bases. Trimming removed 2 bases at V and 5 bases at J, with 7 bases between. Germline V CDR1 and CDR2: MNHEY, SVGAGI. The CDR3 is 13 residues long. The CDR3 coding sequence is TGTGCCAGCAGTTACGTAGGGGATCAGCCCCAGCATTTT. Its protein is CASSYVGDQPQHF.

V usage is TRBV18 and J usage is TRBJ1-4; maybe TRBD1 (6 bases). The ends were cut back, 3 bases at V and 5 bases at J, with 16 bases in the middle. CDR3 length equals 16 residues. Germline values: CDR1 KGHSH, CDR2 LQKENI. The CDR3 DNA sequence: TGTGCCAGCTCACCCCTCACAGGGAGGGAAAATGAAAAACTGTTTTTT. Its protein is CASSPLTGRENEKLFF.

This clone was recorded many times. V is TRBV30 and J is TRBJ2-3; 7 nucleotides match TRBD2. CDR3 length equals 14 residues. Trimming cost V 0 bases and J 7 bases; bases outside gene matches: 7. Germline CDR1 is GTSNPN and CDR2 is SVGIG (reference sequence). CDR3 region: CAWSVQAGLNTQYF. CDR3 bases: TGTGCCTGGAGTGTCCAAGCGGGGCTGAATACGCAGTATTTT.

This chain links TRBV29-1 with TRBJ1-2; 7 bases match TRBD1. V dropped 6 bases and J dropped 2; count of bases not matched to a gene: 6. The germline V gene encodes CDR1 SQVTM and CDR2 ANQGSEA. The CDR3 extends over 13 amino acids. The CDR3 DNA reads as TGCAGCGTCGCCCGGGACAGAAACTATGGCTACACCTTC. It encodes CSVARDRNYGYTF.

This clone was seen only once. V usage is TRBV25-1 and J usage is TRBJ2-2; D ambiguous. Trimming cost V 7 bases and J 3 bases, with 15 bases left between them. The germline V gene encodes CDR1 MGHDK and CDR2 SYGVNS. The CDR3 runs 15 residues. CDR3 nucleotide sequence: TGTGCCAGCAACCCGTGGCATGCTGACACCGGGGAGCTGTTTTTT. The encoded protein is CASNPWHADTGELFF.

A few counts support this clone. CDR3 protein: CASSSGGPPYEQYF. In nucleotides, the CDR3 is TGTGCCAGCAGCTCCGGCGGTCCGCCCTACGAGCAGTACTTC. The gene calls are TRBV11-2 and TRBJ2-7; D uncertain. Trimming stripped 4 bases from V and 2 bases from J, with 12 bases between. Germline V gene data show CDR1 as SGHAT and CDR2 as FQNNGV. The CDR3 runs to 14 residues.

The chain uses TRBV6-5 and TRBJ1-2, with D maybe TRBD1 (5 bases). The CDR3 is 14 amino acids. V was shortened by 6 bases and J by 0 bases, with 11 bases between the two germline ends. The germline CDR1 and CDR2 sequences are MNHEY and SVGAGI. CDR3 amino acids: CASSRGVANYGYTF. The CDR3 bases are TGTGCCAGCAGCCGGGGGGTAGCTAACTATGGCTACACCTTC.